The present T cell receptor (beta chain) was sequenced within a study of healthy donors' naive CD4 and CD8 T cells. Study information: Donors came from three age groups: 20-25, 40-50 and 60-70 years. For TCR alpha, new primers spanned all functional IMGT alpha genes. Points from the study as a whole: Chains were not paired, since alpha and beta were sequenced in bulk.

Each TCR library used about 500 ng of total RNA and a linear amplification protocol. TCRdb called the reads again in MiXCR, with one record for every CDR3 protein. The sample shows roughly 200,000 distinct CDR3 sequences, 65% to 75% of them seen only once. In regard to this clonotype: Its matching antigen is unknown.

Naive CD4+ cells were sorted as CD4+CD8-CD45RO-CD45RA+; naive CD8+ as CD8+CD4-CD45RA+CD27bright. The receptor's source is a pool of human donors in good health; the sample pools cells from several healthy donors. The sequenced material came from naive CD4+ and CD8+ T cells sorted from blood, pooled from several donors.

Written as DNA, the CDR3 is TGTGCCAGCAGCTTTGAGAGGAACAGATGCTACGAGCAGTACTTC. Residues: CASSFERNRCYEQYF. V is TRBV7-8 and J is TRBJ2-7, with D hard to call. There are 15 residues in the CDR3. V was cut by 3 bases and J by 3 bases, with 15 bases left in between. Per the germline V gene, CDR1 is SGHVS and CDR2 is FQNEAQ.